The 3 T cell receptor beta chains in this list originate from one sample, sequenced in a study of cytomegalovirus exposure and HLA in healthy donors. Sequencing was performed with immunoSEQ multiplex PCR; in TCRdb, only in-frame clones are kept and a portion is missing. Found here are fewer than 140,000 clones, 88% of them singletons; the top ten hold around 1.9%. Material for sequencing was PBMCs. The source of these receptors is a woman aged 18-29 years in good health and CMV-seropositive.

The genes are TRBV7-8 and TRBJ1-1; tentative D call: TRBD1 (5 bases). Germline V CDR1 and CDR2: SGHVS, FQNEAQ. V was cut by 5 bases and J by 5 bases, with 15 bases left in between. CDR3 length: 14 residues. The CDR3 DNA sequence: TGTGCCAGCAGCCTGTCGAGGGAGGGGACTGAAGCTTTCTTT. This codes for CASSLSREGTEAFF.

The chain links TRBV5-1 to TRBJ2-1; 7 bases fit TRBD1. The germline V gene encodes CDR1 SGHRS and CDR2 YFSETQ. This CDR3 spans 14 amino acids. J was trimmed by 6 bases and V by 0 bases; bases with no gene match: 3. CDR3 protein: CASSLGAGGNEQFF. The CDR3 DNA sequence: TGCGCCAGCAGCTTGGGGGCAGGGGGCAATGAGCAGTTCTTC.

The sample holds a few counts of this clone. CDR3 protein: CASSQERVASGVSSYEQYF. CDR3 DNA sequence: TGTGCCAGCAGCCAGGAAAGGGTGGCTAGCGGGGTGAGCTCCTACGAGCAGTACTTC. The chain uses TRBV4-2 and TRBJ2-7, with 9 bases that match TRBD2. Germline-derived CDR1 and CDR2 are LGHNA and YNFKEQ. The V gene end was trimmed by 3 bases and the J gene end by 0 bases; junction bases not matched to a gene: 15. This CDR3 comprises 19 residues.